The sequence of this T cell receptor beta chain was determined in a study of cytomegalovirus exposure and HLA in healthy donors (dated by TCRdb to 2017 to 2019). For context, the study as a whole: A later analysis indicated that the 120 validation repertoires were generated on the platform also employed for the 720 or so repertoires of the first cohort. The study aimed to test whether cataloging public T cell receptors could reveal signatures of past pathogen exposure. A separate validation cohort of roughly 110 different subjects was used in addition to the 666-subject first cohort. To predict cytomegalovirus infection status, the study combined high-throughput TCR immunosequencing, statistical association of individual TCRs with disease status, and machine learning. General conclusions and limits of the study: In vitro tests confirmed that a few of the cytomegalovirus-associated TCR beta chains recognize cytomegalovirus antigens. The study gave a list of some 150 TCR beta chains associated with cytomegalovirus. A later analysis found that TCRs clustered in the first cohort also tended to co-occur in the 110 or so validation repertoires, with just under 95% of cluster scores above 0. The authors suggested that the approach could potentially be generalized to other disease states and immunological phenotypes. In both the original and validation cohorts, the classifier was reported to diagnose cytomegalovirus status with high specificity and sensitivity. Most TCR sequences were observed very rarely across donors, whereas some public TCRs were present in many individuals. The validation cohort had no HLA typing available for a later analysis, so co-occurrence within that cohort was assessed over all 120 repertoires.

Of note for this clone: There is no known antigen for this receptor. It has no much larger one-base neighbor in the sample; base qualities were not kept.

Separate from the roughly 700-subject first cohort, the validation cohort of about 110 subjects was the group to which the donors belonged. The library was prepared using the immunoSEQ multiplex PCR assay. The authors' pipeline ran thus. To diagnose cytomegalovirus status from the catalog of TCR beta chain sequences, a statistical classification framework was built. TCRdb obtained this table from immuneACCESS and retained in-frame rearrangements with V and J assigned. These tables miss some clones; where compared with another copy, unresolved V genes account for less than half of the shortfall, and the remainder is unexplained. That table gives V, J and clone size, and the DNA gave D and trimming. This sample comprises more than 100,000 clones, more than 70% of them detected only once. Around 1.5% of the sample comes from the top ten. The CDR1 and CDR2 encoded by the germline V gene (reference sequence) are GTSNPN and SVGIG. V was cut back by 1 base and J by 4 bases, leaving a gap of 8 bases between them. There are 13 amino acids in the CDR3, from cysteine to phenylalanine inclusive. The sequence is cut down to CDR3 DNA, 39 bases in frame from base 1.

The origin of this receptor is a man between 25 and 39 years old in good health and CMV-seronegative. Recombination joined TRBV30 with TRBJ2-1; the D region possibly corresponds to TRBD2 (5 bases align). Sequenced sample: PBMCs. In nucleotides, the sequence is TGTGCCTGGAGTGCCCGGGATTACAATGAGCAGTTCTTC. It translates as CAWSARDYNEQFF.